The 15 T cell receptor beta chains reported below all come from one sample, sequenced in a study of PD-1 and CTLA-4 blockade in melanoma. Generated by immunoSEQ multiplex PCR, the TCRdb table keeps only in-frame clones and is missing some. The sample contains around 16,000 clones, approximately 70% of which appear only once. Sequenced here: CD8+ T cells from peripheral blood, sampled from a patient given anti-PD-1 treatment. These receptors were collected from a human donor with melanoma.

The gene calls are TRBV29-1 and TRBJ2-3; weak D call: TRBD1 (6 bases). This CDR3 has 15 residues. Between the trimmed V and J ends, which lost 5 bases and 1 base, there was a span of 16 bases. Germline lookup yields CDR1 SQVTM and CDR2 ANQGSEA. This CDR3 reads CSVSGRGYGTDTQYF. Here the CDR3 DNA reads TGCAGCGTTTCGGGCAGGGGCTATGGCACAGATACGCAGTATTTT.

The rearrangement uses TRBV19 and TRBJ2-7; D call uncertain. CDR3 length: 17 residues. Trimming took off 3 bases at V and 2 bases at J, with 20 bases between the two ends. The germline gives CDR1 LNHDA, CDR2 SQIVND (reference sequence). The CDR3 region is CASSIAPGPSWTYEQYF. CDR3 nucleotide sequence: TGTGCCAGTAGTATCGCCCCGGGCCCCTCTTGGACCTACGAGCAGTACTTC.

The rearrangement uses TRBV6-1 and TRBJ1-1; D is unresolved. The germline gives CDR1 MNHNS, CDR2 SASEGT. There are 15 residues in the CDR3. Trimming left V 2 bases short and J 1 base short, with 11 bases between. The CDR3 reads CASSELGGPNTEAFF. CDR3 nucleotide sequence: TGTGCCAGCAGTGAATTGGGCGGACCGAACACTGAAGCTTTCTTT.

V usage is TRBV14 and J usage is TRBJ2-2, with D hard to call. Trimming shortened V by 1 base and J by 7 bases, and 10 bases separated the two germline ends. The CDR3 length is 14 residues. Germline CDR1 is SGHDN and CDR2 is FVKESK. The CDR3 bases are TGTGCCAGCAGCCAAGTTCACCCCATCGGGGAGCTGTTTTTT. Encoded protein: CASSQVHPIGELFF.

This clone was seen just once. This chain uses TRBV27 with TRBJ1-2; TRBD1 matches at 7 bases. CDR1 is MNHEY and CDR2 is SMNVEV in the germline V gene (reference sequence). The CDR3 is 17 amino acids. V shed 2 bases and J 2 bases; nucleotides not matched to a gene: 11. The CDR3, as DNA: TGTGCCAGCAGTTTAAGGCAACGACAGGGAGGGAACTATGGCTACACCTTC. It is translated as CASSLRQRQGGNYGYTF.

V and J are TRBV27 and TRBJ1-2, with unresolved D. The CDR3 covers 13 residues. The V and J ends lost 6 bases and 0 bases respectively, with 8 bases between them. In germline, CDR1 is MNHEY, CDR2 SMNVEV (reference sequence). This CDR3 reads CASSTVTNYGYTF. The CDR3 coding sequence is TGTGCCAGCAGCACTGTCACTAACTATGGCTACACCTTC.

The rearrangement uses TRBV4-1 and TRBJ2-7; D possibly corresponds to TRBD2 (5 bases). CDR3 length: 14 residues. CDR1 is MGHRA and CDR2 is YSYEKL in the germline V gene. The germline V and J ends were trimmed by 4 bases and 5 bases, with 15 bases remaining between them. In DNA, the CDR3 is TGCGCCAGCAGCCCCGAGGAGGTGTCTAACGAGCAGTACTTC. Protein: CASSPEEVSNEQYF.

The V and J genes are TRBV6-6 and TRBJ2-7; perhaps TRBD1 as D (5 bases). The germline V and J ends were trimmed by 0 bases and 5 bases, with 8 bases remaining between them. Germline V lookup: CDR1 MNHNY, CDR2 SVGAGI (reference sequence). This CDR3 comprises 13 residues. The CDR3 coding sequence is TGTGCCAGCAGTTACTCGGGCAGGGACGAGCAGTACTTC. Protein: CASSYSGRDEQYF.

The CDR3 DNA reads as TGTGCCAGCAGCCCAGGGGGCTCAAACACTGAAGCTTTCTTT. Its protein product is CASSPGGSNTEAFF. V usage is TRBV11-2 and J usage is TRBJ1-1; 8 nucleotides match TRBD1. Looked up from germline, CDR1 is SGHAT and CDR2 is FQNNGV. The junction had 4 bases not matched to a gene; V was cut back by 5 bases and J by 2 bases. The CDR3 is 14 residues long.

The chain recombines TRBV10-1 with TRBJ2-2; the D is unclear. Between the trimmed V and J ends, which lost 1 base and 1 base, there was a span of 4 bases. The V gene's germline CDR1 is WNHNN and CDR2 SYGVQD (reference sequence). The CDR3 sequence is 14 residues long. The CDR3 DNA reads TGCGCCAGCAGTGAGTTCGGGAACACCGGGGAGCTGTTTTTT. Amino acid sequence: CASSEFGNTGELFF.

The chain uses TRBV4-2 and TRBJ2-1; D remains unclear. There are 16 residues in the CDR3. The V end was cut by 4 bases, the J end by 0 bases, with 13 bases between. Germline values: CDR1 LGHNA, CDR2 YNFKEQ. CDR3: CASSLRLGSSYNEQFF. The CDR3 DNA reads as TGTGCCAGCAGCCTCAGGCTGGGCAGCTCCTACAATGAGCAGTTCTTC.

The chain employs TRBV7-9 and TRBJ2-7, with D possibly matching TRBD1 (6 bases). The CDR3 is 14 residues long. Germline CDR1 reads SEHNR; CDR2 reads FQNEAQ (reference sequence). Trimming took off 4 bases at V and 5 bases at J, with 15 bases between the two ends. The CDR3 here is CASSYTAQGNEQYF. CDR3 nucleotide sequence: TGTGCCAGCAGCTACACGGCCCAGGGGAACGAGCAGTACTTC. The full variable domain, in which reference TRBV7-9 and TRBJ2-7 provide the parts outside the CDR3, is DTGVSQNPRHKITKRGQNVTFRCDPISEHNRLYWYRQTLGQGPEFLTYFQNEAQLEKSRLLSDRFSAERPKGSFSTLEIQRTEQGDSAMYLCASSYTAQGNEQYFGPGTRLTVT.

This sequence joins TRBV2 and TRBJ1-5; a weak D match, TRBD1 (5 bases). CDR3 size: 15 residues. Germline CDR1 reads SNHLY; CDR2 reads FYNNEI. The V end was cut by 4 bases, the J end by 0 bases, with 10 bases between. The CDR3 region has the DNA TGTGCCAGCAGTGGGACGGACAATAGCAATCAGCCCCAGCATTTT. This translates into CASSGTDNSNQPQHF.

The chain combines TRBV11-3 with TRBJ1-1, with a tentative D call TRBD1 (5 bases). The germline V gene encodes CDR1 SGHNT and CDR2 YENEEA. Trimming removed 5 bases at V and 0 bases at J, with 13 bases between. The CDR3 consists of 15 residues. The DNA of the CDR3 is TGTGCCAGCAGCCCCTGGACAAGTTTGAACACTGAAGCTTTCTTT. Encoded protein: CASSPWTSLNTEAFF.

The rearrangement joins TRBV7-6 to TRBJ2-2, with TRBD1 matching 9 bases. The J segment lost 3 bases and the V segment lost 6 bases, leaving 8 bases of the junction unmatched. Germline CDR1 is SGHVS and CDR2 is FNYEAQ. This CDR3 contains 16 residues. Here the CDR3 reads CASREPGQGYTGELFF. In DNA form, the CDR3 reads TGTGCCAGCAGAGAACCGGGACAGGGATACACCGGGGAGCTGTTTTTT.